Described below is a single T cell receptor (beta chain) sequence and its context. This specimen comes from a study of blood T cells in healthy people across ages. With a J-beta primer mix and a sample-barcoded 5' primer, a second PCR ran 7 to 11 cycles. Unique molecular identifiers of 12 random nucleotides labeled each cDNA. MiXCR, run by TCRdb on the 5' RACE reads, gives a single entry per CDR3 protein. The sample lists 1.5 million to 2 million distinct CDR3 sequences, 25% to 30% occurring once. Per germline, CDR1 SGHTA and CDR2 FQGNSA. The CDR3 runs to 14 residues. Deletions cut 3 bases from V and 5 bases from J, with 10 bases between. The study drew donors from healthy Caucasian individuals in Russia aged roughly 6 to 90.

The chain joins TRBV7-2 to TRBJ2-2; D is undetermined. The sequence was collected from a young woman in good health. Input material: blood. This chain's CDR3 is CASSFWPLTGELFF. The CDR3 DNA is TGTGCCAGCAGCTTCTGGCCGTTAACCGGGGAGCTGTTTTTT.